This TCR beta chain is from a study of post-analysis software for immune sequencing data. Findings and limits, study-wide: Samples from a shared batch, those prepared together, strongly co-clustered by F measure.

Presence of unique molecular identifiers characterized the TCR beta cDNA libraries. TCRdb re-called the PCR reads through MiXCR, storing one row per CDR3 protein. Among about 620,000 distinct CDR3 sequences listed, around 47% were seen once. This clonotype showed up just a few times. The antigen remains unidentified. Sequenced material: blood. The source of this sequence is a girl aged 5 to 17 with multiple sclerosis.

In nucleotides, the CDR3 is TGTGCCAGCAGCTCCCCGGCGGGTGGTGGGGCCAACGTCCTGACTTTC. Protein: CASSSPAGGGANVLTF. The J gene is TRBJ2-6, the V gene TRBV5-5; perhaps TRBD2 as D (5 bases). V gave up 3 bases and J gave up 3 bases, with 13 bases separating them. The CDR3 loop spans 16 amino acids. Looked up from germline, CDR1 is SGHKS and CDR2 is YYEKEE (reference sequence).